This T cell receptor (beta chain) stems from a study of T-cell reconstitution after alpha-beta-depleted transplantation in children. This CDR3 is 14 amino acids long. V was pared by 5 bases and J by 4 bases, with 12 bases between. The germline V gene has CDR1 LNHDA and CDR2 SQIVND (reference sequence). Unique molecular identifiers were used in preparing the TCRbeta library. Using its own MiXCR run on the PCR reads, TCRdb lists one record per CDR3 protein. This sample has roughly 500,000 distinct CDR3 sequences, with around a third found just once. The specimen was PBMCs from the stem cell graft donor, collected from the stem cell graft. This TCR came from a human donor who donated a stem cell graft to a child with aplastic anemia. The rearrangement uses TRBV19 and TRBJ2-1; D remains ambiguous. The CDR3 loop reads CASSRRAMYNEQFF. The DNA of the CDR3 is TGTGCCAGTAGTCGAAGAGCCATGTACAATGAGCAGTTCTTC.